This note documents a single T cell receptor beta chain sequence. These data are taken from a study of cytomegalovirus exposure and HLA in healthy donors. The CDR3 sequence is 13 residues long. V lost 1 base and J lost 7, with 10 bases in between. Germline CDR1 is SEHNR and CDR2 is FQNEAQ (reference sequence). The PCR contained 60 Vbeta and 13 Jbeta primers. Produced via immunoSEQ multiplex PCR; TCRdb's table is partial and in-frame only. This table has about 170,000 clones, roughly 79% appearing once. The chain has TRBV7-9 and TRBJ1-2, with D hard to call. This receptor was taken from a woman aged 45 to 65 in good health and CMV-seropositive. The sequencing input was PBMCs. CDR3 sequence: CASSLEGGRGYTF. The DNA of the CDR3 is TGTGCCAGCAGCTTAGAGGGAGGACGTGGCTACACCTTC.